A single sample is the source of the 3 T cell receptor beta chains below, sequenced in a study of immune evolution from preneoplasia to lung adenocarcinoma. Here immunoSEQ multiplex PCR was the method, and the copy in TCRdb shows in-frame clones only, minus some. The data contain approximately 8,800 clones, roughly 77% of them seen just once; the ten biggest clones take up 2.9%. The sample consisted of FFPE lung adenocarcinoma in situ tissue. Every receptor here comes from a person aged 65-85 years with lung adenocarcinoma.

J is TRBJ2-4 and V is TRBV2, with D perhaps matching TRBD1 or TRBD2 (5 bases each). The V gene's germline CDR1 is SNHLY and CDR2 FYNNEI. This CDR3 spans 13 amino acids. The ends were cut back, 3 bases at V and 6 bases at J, with 9 bases in the middle. The CDR3 loop reads CASSEGPANIQYF. For the CDR3, the DNA is TGTGCCAGCAGTGAGGGACCCGCAAACATTCAGTACTTC.

The rearrangement links TRBV28 to TRBJ1-1; 7 positions agree with TRBD1. This CDR3 is 15 amino acids long. The V and J ends lost 1 base and 8 bases, in that order; junction bases with no gene match: 10. Germline assignment: CDR1 MDHEN and CDR2 SYDVKM. Here the CDR3 DNA reads TGTGCCAGCAGTTTATTGACAGGGCCCTCTAGAGAAGCTTTCTTT. It encodes CASSLLTGPSREAFF.

The CDR3 protein is CASSAGTGIGNYGYTF. Written as DNA, the CDR3 is TGTGCCAGCAGTGCCGGGACAGGGATTGGTAACTATGGCTACACCTTC. The chain joins TRBV28 to TRBJ1-2; 9 bases are shared with TRBD1. This CDR3 spans 16 amino acids. CDR1 is MDHEN, CDR2 SYDVKM, per germline. The ends lost 5 bases at V and 1 base at J; junction bases unmatched: 8.